Detailed here is one TCR beta chain. The sample holds one count of this clonotype. Its antigen is unknown. Nothing much larger sits one base from this clone, and base qualities are not available. One read alone makes for weak evidence. Preparation of the library involved 5' RACE. Data came from an Illumina HiSeq 2500. A second roughly 6 to 12 cycle PCR used a sample-barcoded 5' primer and a J-beta primer mix. A unique molecular identifier was introduced onto each TCR beta cDNA molecule by a template-switch 5' adaptor carrying 12 random nucleotides. Each sample yielded at least 2.5 million CDR3-containing paired-end reads. The Mint cDNA synthesis kit, primed by a TRBC-specific oligonucleotide, was used to synthesize first-strand cDNA from all RNA. All cDNA was treated with uracil-DNA glycosylase and then went through a first 18-cycle PCR with the universal primers M1SS and BC2_uni_R. In the authors' own workflow: For normalization, 1 million high-quality reads were randomly selected from each sample, with every read carrying a distinct molecular identifier. Reads with shared molecular identifiers were discarded instead of being binned into consensus sequences. MiTCR, set to a Q25 quality threshold and the strictest error-elimination algorithm, was used for CDR3 identification, clonotype clustering and error correction. A nonparametric unseen species model with Euler transformation was used to estimate lower-bound total TCR beta diversity. TCRdb passed the public sequencing reads through fastp at Q25 and MiXCR, retaining productive beta sequences. A single entry per CDR3 protein holds the most common genes and DNA from its merged rows. What appears here as the V and J calls and clone size reflects TCRdb's work, not the paper's. Present in this sample are 1.5 million to 2 million distinct CDR3 sequences, almost 35% of which were seen just once. The top ten hold approximately 10% of the sample.

The donors were roughly 39 Caucasian individuals from Russia, aged about 6 to 100 years, who were systemically healthy. Each donor gave approximately 9.3 milliliters of peripheral blood, collected into EDTA-treated Vacutainer tubes. Ficoll-Paque density-gradient centrifugation was used to isolate PBMCs, with at least 7 million obtained per sample. Trizol reagent was used to extract total RNA from PBMCs, with at least 5.5 micrograms per sample. Naive CD45RAhigh/CD27high T cell percentages were measured by flow cytometry on a PBMC aliquot from every donor. These data belong to a study of blood T cells in healthy people across ages (dated by TCRdb to about 2015). Concerning the study at large: In model experiments, template switching captured about one uniquely barcoded TCR beta cDNA molecule for every two T cells. Age-related changes in TCR beta repertoire diversity were measured in the study by deep sequencing normalized with unique cDNA molecular identifiers. The donors were split into four age groups: young (average around 16 years), middle-aged (39), aged (over 55) and long-lived (roughly 86). Donors of different ages were randomly distributed across sequencing lanes to avoid experimental bias. Two additional independent replicas of 1 million unique cDNA reads from the same blood draw were analyzed for two donors (one aged 18 to 29 and one aged 80 or older). Broader findings and caveats from the paper: Estimates of total diversity from one million sequenced T cells were regarded as lower bounds and underestimates. There was a strong correlation between observed TCR beta diversity and the percentage of naive T cells measured by flow cytometry. Observed TCR beta diversity per million T cells fell roughly linearly with age, and a significant reduction was already apparent by age approximately 41. The long-lived group showed more naive CD4+ T cells, fewer expanded clones and increased TCR diversity than the aged group, suggesting age selection. The CMV infection status of donors was not known, potentially confounding age-related changes in expanded clonotypes. Bulk unsorted PBMC profiling prevented conclusive comparison of naive and antigen-experienced compartments.

According to the germline V gene, CDR1 reads SGHAT and CDR2 reads FQNNGV. At the junction V is shortened by 3 bases and J by 10 bases, with 25 bases in between. There are 16 amino acids in the CDR3, from cysteine to phenylalanine inclusive. Of all the DNA, just the CDR3 is kept, 48 bases in frame from base 1. Sequencing used blood. The clonotype comes from a young woman in good health. This receptor chain uses TRBV11-2 and TRBJ2-7, with a weak D call of TRBD2 (5 bases match). In nucleotides, the sequence is TGTGCCAGCAGCTTCAGCGGCGGGCGCAGTATGGTGGCCCAGTACTTC. Translated, it gives CASSFSGGRSMVAQYF. The reference TRBV11-2 and TRBJ2-7 proteins fill in what lies around the CDR3, so the full variable domain reads EAGVAQSPRYKIIEKRQSVAFWCNPISGHATLYWYQQILGQGPKLLIQFQNNGVVDDSQLPKDRFSAERLKGVDSTLKIQPAKLEDSAVYLCASSFSGGRSMVAQYFGPGTRLTVT.